The 19 T cell receptor beta chains listed next were all sequenced from one sample in a study of blood T cell repertoires in COVID-19. Clones were sequenced by immunoSEQ multiplex PCR, and TCRdb holds only the in-frame ones, with some missing. The sample lists approximately 300,000 clones; around 86% were seen once. Sequencing was done on a sample of PBMCs or T cells enriched from blood (not recorded which). These receptors originate from a man between 60 and 75 years old who had recovered from COVID-19.

The V and J genes are TRBV5-4 and TRBJ2-5; 9 bases fit TRBD1. CDR1 is SGHNT and CDR2 is YYREEE in the germline V gene (reference sequence). With V trimmed by 3 bases and J by 5 bases, 8 bases remained unmatched. This CDR3 spans 15 amino acids. The CDR3 DNA reads TGTGCCAGCAGCTCGCCCGGGACAGGGTCGGAGACCCAGTACTTC. The encoded protein is CASSSPGTGSETQYF.

The chain is built from TRBV11-2 and TRBJ2-7; possibly TRBD2 for D (6 bases). Between the trimmed V and J ends, which lost 5 bases and 6 bases, there was a span of 17 bases. The CDR3 is made up of 14 amino acids. CDR1 and CDR2 (germline): SGHAT, FQNNGV. CDR3 protein: CASSPLHQGGEQYF. The DNA of the CDR3 is TGTGCCAGCAGCCCCCTACACCAGGGAGGCGAGCAGTACTTC.

The chain has TRBV28 and TRBJ2-1; 15 bases are a match to TRBD2. The CDR3 runs to 20 residues. The J segment lost 6 bases and the V segment lost 6 bases, leaving 18 bases of the junction unmatched. Per germline, CDR1 MDHEN and CDR2 SYDVKM. The CDR3 spells CASRNSRQGLAGGGFNEQFF. CDR3 DNA sequence: TGTGCCAGCAGGAACTCTAGACAGGGACTAGCGGGAGGAGGCTTCAATGAGCAGTTCTTC.

A single count supports this clone. The chain employs TRBV24-1 and TRBJ2-3; TRBD1 matches 8 bases. Losses at the gene ends were 5 bases for V and 4 bases for J; bases not matched to a gene: 7. CDR3 length: 15 residues. Germline CDR1 reads KGHDR; CDR2 reads SFDVKD. CDR3 region: CATSVVQGEADTQYF. CDR3 DNA sequence: TGTGCCACCAGTGTAGTACAGGGGGAAGCAGATACGCAGTATTTT.

The DNA of the CDR3 is TGTGCCAGTACAACTCCCGGGGAGGACTATGGCTACACCTTC. Residues: CASTTPGEDYGYTF. V and J are TRBV19 and TRBJ1-2; no clear D gene. V was pared by 7 bases and J by 3 bases, with 15 bases between. This CDR3 has 14 amino acids. Germline V gene data show CDR1 as LNHDA and CDR2 as SQIVND (reference sequence).

Concerning this clone: The sample holds other DNA sequences that translate to the same CDR3. The gene calls are TRBV5-1 and TRBJ2-3, with TRBD2 as a possible D gene (5 bases). V was cut by 0 bases and J by 4 bases, with 6 bases left in between. From germline, CDR1 is SGHRS and CDR2 YFSETQ. The CDR3 spans 13 residues. CDR3 DNA: TGCGCCAGCAGCTTGGAGCGGCCAGATACGCAGTATTTT. Residues: CASSLERPDTQYF.

The CDR3 region has the DNA TGTGCCAGCGGACTGGCCGGGAGAAACTACGAGCAGTACTTC. It specifies CASGLAGRNYEQYF. The chain joins TRBV6-5 to TRBJ2-7, with D perhaps matching TRBD2 (6 bases). This CDR3 is 14 amino acids long. CDR1 and CDR2 from the germline V gene are MNHEY and SVGAGI. Between the trimmed V and J ends, which lost 8 bases and 3 bases, there was a span of 17 bases.

This chain links TRBV24-1 with TRBJ2-2, with TRBD2 matching 12 bases. In germline, CDR1 is KGHDR, CDR2 SFDVKD. The length of the CDR3 is 16 residues. With 4 bases clipped from V and 7 bases from J, the junction kept 6 bases outside the gene matches. Here the CDR3 DNA reads TGTGCCACCAGTGACTGGACTAGCGGGACAATCGGGGAGCTGTTTTTT. It translates to CATSDWTSGTIGELFF.

This rearrangement joins TRBV9 to TRBJ2-2; perhaps TRBD2 as D (5 bases). Germline V gene sequence: CDR1 SGDLS, CDR2 YYNGEE. The CDR3 covers 14 residues. Trimming removed 1 base from V and 4 bases from J, with 8 bases in between. CDR3 amino acids: CASSVQRVTGELFF. CDR3 coding DNA: TGTGCCAGCAGCGTACAGAGGGTCACCGGGGAGCTGTTTTTT.

CDR3 sequence (DNA): TGTGCCAGCAGCCAGGGGGTTGGGGAGACCCAGTACTTC. It is translated as CASSQGVGETQYF. V gene TRBV6-5 combines with J gene TRBJ2-5; TRBD1 matches at 7 bases. This CDR3 is 13 amino acids long. Trimming cost V 6 bases and J 5 bases; bases outside gene matches: 6. Looked up from germline, CDR1 is MNHEY and CDR2 is SVGAGI.

The chain uses TRBV27 and TRBJ2-5; 8 bases align to TRBD1. With V trimmed by 5 bases and J by 5 bases, 10 bases remained unmatched. The CDR3 extends over 15 amino acids. The germline gives CDR1 MNHEY, CDR2 SMNVEV (reference sequence). CDR3 residues: CASSVWTGRGETQYF. As DNA, the CDR3 is TGTGCCAGCAGTGTCTGGACAGGGAGAGGGGAGACCCAGTACTTC.

V usage is TRBV20-1 and J usage is TRBJ1-4; D not resolved. Per the germline V gene, CDR1 is DFQATT and CDR2 is SNEGSKA (reference sequence). Trimming took off 3 bases at V and 0 bases at J, with 11 bases between the two ends. The CDR3 length is 15 residues. Here the CDR3 reads CSASNVPSTNEKLFF. For the CDR3, the DNA is TGCAGTGCTAGTAATGTCCCATCAACTAATGAAAAACTGTTTTTT.

The J gene is TRBJ1-5, the V gene TRBV28, with D uncertain. CDR1 is MDHEN, CDR2 SYDVKM, per germline. The CDR3 is 12 residues long. V was clipped by 9 bases and J by 4 bases, with 10 bases between them. In nucleotides, the CDR3 is TGTGCCAGTTGGGCCTTAAATCAGCCCCAGCATTTT. Its translation: CASWALNQPQHF.

The rearrangement joins TRBV13 to TRBJ2-7, with unresolved D. Trimming shortened V by 4 bases and J by 1 base, and 11 bases separated the two germline ends. The CDR3 extends over 14 amino acids. Germline CDR1 PRHDT, CDR2 FYEKMQ (reference sequence). CDR3 loop: CASSYTPTSYEQYF. For the CDR3, the DNA is TGTGCCAGCAGCTATACACCGACTTCCTACGAGCAGTACTTC.

This clone was counted once. V gene TRBV27 combines with J gene TRBJ2-7; TRBD2 agrees at 10 bases. The CDR3 runs to 16 residues. Germline V CDR1 and CDR2: MNHEY, SMNVEV (reference sequence). V shed 6 bases and J 0 bases; nucleotides not matched to a gene: 8. Here the CDR3 reads CASSRAGLAASYEQYF. Here the CDR3 DNA reads TGTGCCAGCAGCCGGGCCGGACTAGCGGCCTCCTACGAGCAGTACTTC.

This chain uses TRBV9 with TRBJ2-1, with D perhaps TRBD2 (5 bases). Deletions cut 4 bases from V and 2 bases from J, with 16 bases between. The CDR3 length is 16 residues. Germline CDR1 reads SGDLS; CDR2 reads YYNGEE. The CDR3 reads CASSPSAGSTYNEQFF. As DNA, the CDR3 is TGTGCCAGCAGCCCGTCGGCTGGGAGTACCTACAATGAGCAGTTCTTC. Full variable domain (rest looked up from reference TRBV9 and TRBJ2-1): DSGVTQTPKHLITATGQRVTLRCSPRSGDLSVYWYQQSLDQGLQFLIQYYNGEERAKGNILERFSAQQFPDLHSELNLSSLELGDSALYFCASSPSAGSTYNEQFFGPGTRLTVL.

This chain uses TRBV11-2 with TRBJ2-3; 9 nucleotides match TRBD2. Germline loops: CDR1 SGHAT, CDR2 FQNNGV. The CDR3 runs to 14 residues. Trimming took 5 bases from V and 4 from J; bases not matched to a gene: 4. CDR3 DNA sequence: TGTGCCAGCAGCCTGGGGACTAGCTCAGATACGCAGTATTTT. Its protein is CASSLGTSSDTQYF.

The rearrangement uses TRBV15 and TRBJ1-4, with D maybe TRBD1 (6 bases). Trimming stripped 0 bases from V and 8 bases from J, with 13 bases between. Per the germline V gene, CDR1 is LNHNV and CDR2 is YYDKDF (reference sequence). This CDR3 is 15 amino acids long. CDR3 protein: CATSRDGRGGEKLFF. The DNA for the CDR3 is TGTGCCACCAGCAGAGATGGCAGGGGAGGGGAAAAACTGTTTTTT. Full variable domain (rest looked up from reference TRBV15 and TRBJ1-4): DAMVIQNPRYQVTQFGKPVTLSCSQTLNHNVMYWYQQKSSQAPKLLFHYYDKDFNNEADTPDNFQSRRPNTSFCFLDIRSPGLGDTAMYLCATSRDGRGGEKLFFGSGTQLSVL.

This chain connects TRBV18 to TRBJ2-1; TRBD1 might be the D (6 bases). The CDR3 sequence is 14 residues long. Germline CDR1 KGHSH, CDR2 LQKENI. The ends were cut back, 6 bases at V and 5 bases at J, with 14 bases in the middle. The CDR3 sequence is CASSDNTGHNEQFF. The CDR3, as DNA: TGTGCCAGCTCTGACAACACAGGGCACAATGAGCAGTTCTTC.